This TCR beta chain was identified in a study of T cell responses to AZD1222 COVID-19 vaccine. General study results and limits: Clonal diversity was possibly underestimated, and white British individuals and females predominated among donors.

As for this clone: What it recognizes is unknown.

Only in-frame clones appear in the TCRdb table, and some are missing; sequencing was by immunoSEQ multiplex PCR. The sample has approximately 82,000 clones, approximately 91% seen once. The CDR3 runs to 15 residues. With 6 bases clipped from V and 5 bases from J, the junction kept 13 bases outside the gene matches. The germline V gene encodes CDR1 MGHRA and CDR2 YSYEKL. This rearrangement joins TRBV4-1 to TRBJ2-7; the match to TRBD2 covers 7 bases. Source: peripheral blood, taken on day 0 of AZD1222 vaccination. This sequence was found in an adult in good health. The CDR3 protein is CASSKAGIHRDEQYF. As DNA, the CDR3 is TGCGCCAGCAGTAAAGCGGGGATACATCGCGACGAGCAGTACTTC.